This TCR beta chain was obtained from a study of T cell responses to AZD1222 COVID-19 vaccine. This clone was detected once. Its specificity is unknown. Using immunoSEQ multiplex PCR, the repertoire was profiled, and TCRdb retains in-frame clones only, with some absent. The repertoire consists of just over 70,000 clones, with around 85% occurring once and the leading ten covering roughly 20%. Overall study findings and caveats: Clonal diversity was possibly underestimated, and white British individuals and females predominated among donors.

CDR1 is SGHVS, CDR2 FNYEAQ, per germline. This CDR3 has 16 residues. The ends lost 2 bases at V and 0 bases at J; junction bases unmatched: 5. The sequences come from peripheral blood, collected on day 0 of AZD1222 vaccination. The V and J genes are TRBV7-6 and TRBJ1-1; 8 nucleotides match TRBD1. The sequence was collected from an adult in good health. The DNA for the CDR3 is TGTGCCAGCAGCTTAATCCAGGGGGCAGTGAACACTGAAGCTTTCTTT. Its translation: CASSLIQGAVNTEAFF.